This passage covers 16 T cell receptor beta chains from one sample sequenced in a study of cytomegalovirus exposure and HLA in healthy donors. The PCR was carried out with 60 Vbeta primers and 13 Jbeta primers. Sequencing was performed with immunoSEQ multiplex PCR; in TCRdb, only in-frame clones are kept and a portion is missing. Of roughly 150,000 clones listed, 65% to 85% are singletons. The specimen sequenced was PBMCs. The origin of the receptors is a male donor in good health and CMV-seronegative.

The sample holds a few counts of this clone. The chain has TRBV5-4 and TRBJ1-2, with TRBD1 identical over 9 bases. This CDR3 contains 14 residues. Germline CDR1 is SGHNT and CDR2 is YYREEE (reference sequence). Trimming removed 4 bases from V and 7 bases from J; junction bases left unmatched: 8. CDR3 residues: CASSLPGQGVGYTF. The CDR3 DNA follows: TGTGCCAGCAGCCTACCGGGACAGGGCGTTGGCTACACCTTC.

The chain combines TRBV11-2 with TRBJ1-2; D unresolved. The CDR3 covers 15 residues. With 3 bases removed from V and 1 base from J, the gap between germline ends came to 12 bases. Germline V gene data show CDR1 as SGHAT and CDR2 as FQNNGV. The CDR3 loop is CASSLAEGYNYGYTF. The CDR3 DNA reads TGTGCCAGCAGCTTGGCGGAGGGATATAACTATGGCTACACCTTC.

This clone was found once. The chain is built from TRBV29-1 and TRBJ1-1; D remains ambiguous. The CDR3 is 13 residues long. The germline V gene encodes CDR1 SQVTM and CDR2 ANQGSEA. V lost 4 bases and J lost 4, with 13 bases in between. In nucleotides, the CDR3 is TGCAGCGTTGTGAGGGTTCTTGGCACTGAAGCTTTCTTT. Its translation is CSVVRVLGTEAFF.

The rearrangement joins TRBV12-5 to TRBJ2-1, with a possible D match to TRBD1 (5 bases). V lost 2 bases, J lost 5 bases, and 16 bases lay in between. Germline assignment: CDR1 LGHNT and CDR2 FRNRAP. The CDR3 is 16 residues long. The CDR3 here is CASGLSSTTRDNEQFF. The CDR3, as DNA: TGTGCTAGTGGTTTGTCGTCCACGACCAGGGACAATGAGCAGTTCTTC.

V is TRBV27 and J is TRBJ2-1; D ambiguous. Germline lookup yields CDR1 MNHEY and CDR2 SMNVEV (reference sequence). Trimming removed 8 bases from V and 4 bases from J, with 18 bases in between. This CDR3 is built from 15 residues. This chain's CDR3 is CASRQVHPLYNEQFF. CDR3 in DNA: TGTGCCAGCCGTCAGGTGCACCCCTTATACAATGAGCAGTTCTTC.

Comments on this clone: Other DNA sequences of this sample code for an identical CDR3. This chain joins TRBV9 and TRBJ2-2; possible D gene TRBD1, 6 bases. This CDR3 is 16 amino acids long. The ends were cut back, 2 bases at V and 2 bases at J, with 13 bases in the middle. Germline CDR1 is SGDLS and CDR2 is YYNGEE. The CDR3 coding sequence is TGTGCCAGCAGCGTGGGGGCAGGTCCTAACACCGGGGAGCTGTTTTTT. This codes for CASSVGAGPNTGELFF.

The sample holds a few counts of this clone. The chain uses TRBV7-2 and TRBJ2-7; 9 bases are a match to TRBD2. Losses at the gene ends were 4 bases for V and 4 bases for J; bases not matched to a gene: 5. CDR3 length: 14 amino acids. Germline CDR1 SGHTA, CDR2 FQGNSA. CDR3 DNA: TGTGCCAGCAGCTATAGCGGGAGTTTTTACGAGCAGTACTTC. It is translated as CASSYSGSFYEQYF.

The V and J genes are TRBV6-5 and TRBJ2-5; 9 nucleotides agree with TRBD1. From germline, CDR1 is MNHEY and CDR2 SVGAGI. The V gene end was trimmed by 4 bases and the J gene end by 3 bases; junction bases not matched to a gene: 3. The CDR3 extends over 14 amino acids. CDR3 nucleotides: TGTGCCAGCAGTTCTGGGACAGGGAAAGAGACCCAGTACTTC. Protein product: CASSSGTGKETQYF.

The chain carries TRBV6-5 and TRBJ2-1; 10 nucleotides align to TRBD2. V dropped 4 bases and J dropped 5; count of bases not matched to a gene: 5. Germline values: CDR1 MNHEY, CDR2 SVGAGI. This CDR3 spans 15 amino acids. DNA of the CDR3: TGTGCCAGCAGTTTGAGCGGGAGGGCAAACAATGAGCAGTTCTTC. Its protein is CASSLSGRANNEQFF.

V usage is TRBV4-1 and J usage is TRBJ2-1, with TRBD2 matching 9 bases. This CDR3 comprises 15 residues. V shed 4 bases, J shed 7 bases, and the junction held 8 bases outside the gene matches. In germline, CDR1 is MGHRA, CDR2 YSYEKL. CDR3 protein: CASSPSGGKENEQFF. The CDR3 DNA reads as TGCGCCAGCAGCCCAAGCGGGGGGAAAGAGAATGAGCAGTTCTTC.

This clone was found a few times. The genes are TRBV7-2 and TRBJ2-5; 8 nucleotides align to TRBD1. The CDR3 is made up of 13 amino acids. V gave up 1 base and J gave up 5 bases; unmatched junction bases: 0. From germline, CDR1 is SGHTA and CDR2 FQGNSA. The CDR3 bases are TGTGCCAGCAGCTTAGACAGGGGGGAGACCCAGTACTTC. Residues: CASSLDRGETQYF.

The chain links TRBV7-3 to TRBJ2-1, with D possibly being TRBD2 (6 bases). The CDR3 is made up of 14 amino acids. In germline, CDR1 is SGHTA, CDR2 FQGTGA. Deletions cut 10 bases from V and 5 bases from J, with 18 bases between. As DNA, the CDR3 is TGTGCCACTAAGACCGGGACTGATCACAATGAGCAGTTCTTC. As protein: CATKTGTDHNEQFF.

The V and J genes are TRBV21-1 and TRBJ1-2. TRBV21-1 constitutes a pseudogene. The CDR3 spans 14 residues. In DNA, the CDR3 is TGTGCCAGCAGCAAACTAAGTTTTCACTATGGCTACACCTTC. It specifies CASSKLSFHYGYTF.

The J gene is TRBJ2-5, the V gene TRBV19, with D uncertain. The CDR3 is 15 residues long. The V gene lost 0 bases and the J gene lost 1 base, with 9 bases spanning the gap. Looked up from germline, CDR1 is LNHDA and CDR2 is SQIVND (reference sequence). DNA for the CDR3: TGTGCCAGTAGTATAGACCACAGCCCCCAAGAGACCCAGTACTTC. Its protein is CASSIDHSPQETQYF.

The V call is TRBV9, the J call TRBJ2-7, with 11 bases that match TRBD1. CDR3 length equals 14 residues. After removal of 5 bases from V and 5 bases from J, the junction contained 6 bases not matched to a gene. The germline CDR1 and CDR2 sequences are SGDLS and YYNGEE. The CDR3 loop reads CASSGWTGGNEQYF. CDR3 DNA: TGTGCCAGCAGTGGGTGGACAGGGGGCAACGAGCAGTACTTC. Using reference TRBV9 and TRBJ2-7 for the parts outside the CDR3, the full variable domain is DSGVTQTPKHLITATGQRVTLRCSPRSGDLSVYWYQQSLDQGLQFLIQYYNGEERAKGNILERFSAQQFPDLHSELNLSSLELGDSALYFCASSGWTGGNEQYFGPGTRLTVT.

The V call is TRBV27, the J call TRBJ2-5; TRBD1 matches at 9 bases. The J call is doubtful: the DNA matches TRBJ2-7 better. CDR1 is MNHEY, CDR2 SMNVEV, per germline (reference sequence). The CDR3 runs 15 residues. As DNA, the CDR3 is TGTGCCACGAGTGACAGGGGGAGTCGAGGCTACGAGCAGTACTTC. Protein sequence: CATSDRGSRGYEQYF.